This entry describes one T cell receptor beta chain. Many counts were recorded for this clonotype. Its specific antigen is unknown. No qualities accompany the bases; no much larger clone lies one base away. The library relied on multiplex PCR. Instrument on record: Illumina HiSeq 4000. TCR beta libraries were built with iRepertoire HTBI primers and Arm-PCR amplification of CDR3 regions. Before sequencing, the PCR products underwent gel purification. As for the original processing: A total of 62 TRBV and approximately 15 TRBJ segments were identified across samples and were used for gene usage analysis of CDR3 amino acid clonotypes. COPE and FqMerger were used to merge the filtered high-quality paired reads into contigs. Contigs were aligned with BLAST to IMGT TRBV, TRBD and TRBJ reference genes, and CDR3 was defined per IMGT. Highly expanded clones were defined as clonotypes with a frequency above 0.1%. Shannon entropy served as the measure of repertoire diversity, while the Gini coefficient captured V-J evenness. A clonotype was considered public if more than one individual shared it. In TCRdb, the public reads were trimmed at Q25 with fastp and aligned with MiXCR, with productive beta chains retained. Every distinct CDR3 protein forms one entry, paired with its most common genes and DNA. In this record, the V and J calls reflect TCRdb's handling and not the investigators' own analysis. This sample holds approximately 480,000 distinct CDR3 sequences; around 16% were observed only once. Of the sample, more than 9% is held by the ten largest clones.

These data belong to a study of regulatory T cells in long-lasting Graves disease listed by TCRdb under 2021. About the investigation overall: In the newly diagnosed Graves' disease group, patients had been taking antithyroid drugs for less than 3 months. TCR sequencing covered around 13 persistent and some 20 newly diagnosed Graves' disease patients, 33 samples in total. Patients with persistent Graves' disease were compared with patients with newly diagnosed Graves' disease using TCR sequencing and RNA sequencing of peripheral blood. The study was registered as a clinical trial and conducted in China. Beyond this particular receptor, the publication reports: TRBV28, TRBJ1-2 and TRBJ2-5 were preferentially used in persistent disease, while TRBV20-1 and TRBJ2-1 were favored in newly diagnosed disease. The authors acknowledged the small sample size as a limitation that may reduce accuracy. Because the primary lesion, thyroid tissue, could not be accessed, the study looked at peripheral blood alone. Persistent Graves' disease patients showed lower TCR Shannon entropy and fewer highly expanded clones than newly diagnosed patients, suggesting clonal expansion. A larger number of public clonotypes was shared among persistent patients (more than 2,500) than among newly diagnosed patients (approximately 1,000). Sequencing and analysis were limited to the TCR beta chain.

Sequences ENHRY (CDR1) and SYGVKD (CDR2) are obtained from the germline V gene. The germline V and J ends show losses of 8 bases and 8 bases respectively, and no gene match explains 4 bases of the junction. Measured from the cysteine to the phenylalanine, the CDR3 is 13 residues long. Here the CDR3 DNA is all that survives: 39 bases in frame from base 1. The sample's time point label is to be understood as: newly diagnosed GD, antithyroid drugs for less than 3 months. RNA was extracted from PBMCs in TRIzol for both TCR sequencing and RNA sequencing. The diagnosis of Graves' disease was made according to American Thyroid Association guidelines. Patients were recruited from an endocrinology department in Xi'an, China. From each patient, nine milliliters of peripheral blood was collected into an EDTA anticoagulant tube. PBMCs were isolated by Ficoll Paque Plus density gradient separation without further T cell sorting. RNA quality was checked with an Agilent 2100 Bioanalyzer and agarose gel, and concentration with a NanoDrop 2000.

These sequences were also reported in another study, on T cells in Graves' hyperthyroidism and ophthalmopathy. As that second study puts it: Stable Graves' hyperthyroidism was defined as the absence of progression to ophthalmopathy over 18 months of follow-up. Hyperthyroidism patients were newly diagnosed, had a disease duration of under 2 months, and were aged 18 to 65 years. Exclusion was applied to patients with uncontrolled infections, other autoimmune diseases, pregnancy or lactation. Diagnoses relied on clinical symptoms, serum thyroxine and TRAb, thyroid ultrasound and orbital computed tomography. A first-round RT-PCR of the TCR CDR3 used the HTBI primer set with the Qiagen OneStep RT-PCR kit. Blood samples also contained most of the expanded thyroid clonotypes (frequency above 0.001), which suggests that blood repertoires may reflect thyroid immune responses. Ophthalmopathy was separated from stable hyperthyroidism by a 13 V-J signature model, with approximately 90% sensitivity and roughly 81% specificity obtained in cross-validation and 80%/75% obtained in testing. In validation, the model predicted progression to ophthalmopathy with approximately 69% sensitivity and about 73% specificity, a median of approximately 6.7 months before onset. A discovery cohort of about 95 patients, about 43 with Graves' ophthalmopathy and under 60 with stable Graves' hyperthyroidism, was used to find distinguishing TCR V-J signatures. Whether ophthalmopathy could be predicted prospectively was tested in an independent validation cohort made up of approximately 19 hyperthyroidism patients plus 17 patients who later progressed to ophthalmopathy. The 75 to 100 discovery patients were randomly divided into training and test sets at a 7:3 ratio. In more than 5 Graves' hyperthyroidism patients, the study also compared T-cell repertoires from thyroid tissue with T-cell repertoires from blood. Following sampling, methimazole starting at 30 mg daily was given to hyperthyroidism patients, and high-dose intravenous methylprednisolone was given to ophthalmopathy patients. The libraries were constructed in a second round of multiplex PCR and then size-selected and purified. The libraries were sequenced on an Illumina HiSeq2000 using paired-end 100 bp reads. SOAPnuke was used to process the raw data, removing reads that contained adapters or uncalled bases, had a mean Phred below 15, or lacked an exact match to the constant primer or identifier. COPE v1.2.5 was used to merge the high-quality paired reads, and each unique nucleotide sequence was defined as a clonotype. Clonotypes were aligned to IMGT TRBV, TRBD and TRBJ reference segments using MiTCR v1.1. Analysis was restricted to V-J combinations with a frequency above 0.0001, which covered about 99% of repertoires. The TCS score was defined as F50 (clonal expansion) divided by E x V (chaos), with BLOSUM62-based TCRdist calculated between CDR3 peptides within each V-J. Welch's t-statistics and random forest reduced 514 V-J features to around 14, which were used in a naive Bayes classifier (R e1071). No statistical method was used to set the sample size in advance, and investigators knew the group allocation. According to the paper, TCR Vbeta CDR3 sequencing was carried out on 120 to 150 peripheral blood samples, which came from under 50 ophthalmopathy, some 73 hyperthyroidism and 17 progressor patients.

Recombination connected TRBV10-3 to TRBJ2-1; 12 bases in the junction line up with TRBD2. This TCR derives from a middle-aged man with Graves disease. Donor details come from another sample of the same person, matched by shared clones. The specimen was peripheral blood mononuclear cells (PBMCs), collected at new diagnosis, from a patient treated with antithyroid drugs. The base sequence is TGTGCCATCGGGACTAGCGGGCCGGATGAGCAGTTCTTC. Its product reads: CAIGTSGPDEQFF.